The T cell receptor beta chain described here comes from a study of blood T cell repertoires in COVID-19. Overall study: The cDNA or gDNA used as material had been derived from T cells, B-cell-depleted T cells, or PBMCs.

Sequencing used immunoSEQ multiplex PCR; TCRdb keeps in-frame clones, though not all of them. Of over 75,000 clones listed, around 90% are singletons. This clone has only one observation. The CDR3 has 14 residues. Looked up from germline, CDR1 is SGHTA and CDR2 is FQGNSA. V trimming: 4 bases; J trimming: 4 bases; junction bases outside the gene matches: 5. This clonotype originated in a human donor with active COVID-19. The donor label of this sample is uncertain. V is TRBV7-2 and J is TRBJ1-2, with 8 bases aligning to TRBD1. The sample consisted of peripheral blood. The CDR3 protein is CASSSQGAGYGYTF. DNA for the CDR3: TGTGCCAGCAGCTCCCAGGGGGCGGGCTATGGCTACACCTTC.